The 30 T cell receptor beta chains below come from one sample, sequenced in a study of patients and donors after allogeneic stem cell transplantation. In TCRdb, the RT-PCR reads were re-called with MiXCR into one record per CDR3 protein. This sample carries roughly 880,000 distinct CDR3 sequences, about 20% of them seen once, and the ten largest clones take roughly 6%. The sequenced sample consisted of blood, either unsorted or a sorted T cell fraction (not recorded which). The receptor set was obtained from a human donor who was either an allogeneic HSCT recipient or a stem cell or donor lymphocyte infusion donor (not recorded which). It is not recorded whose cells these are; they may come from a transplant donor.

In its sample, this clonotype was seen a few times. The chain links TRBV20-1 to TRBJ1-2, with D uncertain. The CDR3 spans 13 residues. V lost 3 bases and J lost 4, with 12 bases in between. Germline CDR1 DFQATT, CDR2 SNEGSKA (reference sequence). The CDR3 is CSASEEVSYGYTF. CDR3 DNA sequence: TGCAGTGCTAGTGAGGAGGTTTCCTATGGCTACACCTTC.

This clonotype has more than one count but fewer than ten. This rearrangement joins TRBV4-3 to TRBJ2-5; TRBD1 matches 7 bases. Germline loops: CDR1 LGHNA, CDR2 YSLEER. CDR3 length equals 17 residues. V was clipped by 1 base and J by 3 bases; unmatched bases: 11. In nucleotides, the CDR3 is TGCGCCAGCAGCCAAGCAGTCAAGTCGGGACAGAAAGAGACCCAGTACTTC. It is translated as CASSQAVKSGQKETQYF.

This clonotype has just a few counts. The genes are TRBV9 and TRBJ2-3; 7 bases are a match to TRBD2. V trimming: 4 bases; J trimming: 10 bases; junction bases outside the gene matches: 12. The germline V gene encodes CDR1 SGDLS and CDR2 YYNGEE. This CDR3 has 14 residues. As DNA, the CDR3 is TGTGCCAGCAGCCCACGAGGCGTCCGGGAGGCGCAGTATTTT. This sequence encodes CASSPRGVREAQYF.

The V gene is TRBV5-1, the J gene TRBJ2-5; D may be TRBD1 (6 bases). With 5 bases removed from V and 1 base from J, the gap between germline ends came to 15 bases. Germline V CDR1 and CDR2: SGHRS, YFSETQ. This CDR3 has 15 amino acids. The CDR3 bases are TGCGCCAGCAGAACTACTGGACAGTCCCAAGAGACCCAGTACTTC. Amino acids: CASRTTGQSQETQYF.

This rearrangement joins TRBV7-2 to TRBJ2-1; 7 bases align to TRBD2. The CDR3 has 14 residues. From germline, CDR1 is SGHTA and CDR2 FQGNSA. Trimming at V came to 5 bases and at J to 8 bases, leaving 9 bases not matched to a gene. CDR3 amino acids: CASSRNSGFHEQFF. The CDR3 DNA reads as TGTGCCAGCAGCCGCAATAGCGGGTTCCATGAGCAGTTCTTC.

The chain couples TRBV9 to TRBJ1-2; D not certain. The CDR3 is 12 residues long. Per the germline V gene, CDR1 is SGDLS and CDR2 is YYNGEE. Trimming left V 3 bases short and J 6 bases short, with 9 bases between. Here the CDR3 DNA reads TGTGCCAGCAGCGCCCAAGACCATGGCTACACCTTC. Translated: CASSAQDHGYTF.

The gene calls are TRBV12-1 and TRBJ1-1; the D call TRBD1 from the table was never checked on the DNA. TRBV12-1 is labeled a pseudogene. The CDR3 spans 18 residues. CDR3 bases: TGTGCCAGCAGCTTCAACAGGCGAACAGGGGTCGAAGATACTGAAGCTTTCTTT. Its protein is CASSFNRRTGVEDTEAFF.

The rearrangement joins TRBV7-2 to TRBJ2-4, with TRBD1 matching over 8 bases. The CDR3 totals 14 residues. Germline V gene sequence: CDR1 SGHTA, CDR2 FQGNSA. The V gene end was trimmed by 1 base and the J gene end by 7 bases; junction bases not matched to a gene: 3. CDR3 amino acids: CASSLGTGTNIQYF. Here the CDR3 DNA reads TGTGCCAGCAGCTTAGGGACAGGGACGAACATTCAGTACTTC.

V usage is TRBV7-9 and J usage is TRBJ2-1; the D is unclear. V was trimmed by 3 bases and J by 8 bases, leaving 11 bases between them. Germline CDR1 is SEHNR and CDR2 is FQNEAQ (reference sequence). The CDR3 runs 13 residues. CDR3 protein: CASSFGDWDEQFF. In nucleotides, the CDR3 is TGTGCCAGCAGCTTCGGAGATTGGGATGAGCAGTTCTTC.

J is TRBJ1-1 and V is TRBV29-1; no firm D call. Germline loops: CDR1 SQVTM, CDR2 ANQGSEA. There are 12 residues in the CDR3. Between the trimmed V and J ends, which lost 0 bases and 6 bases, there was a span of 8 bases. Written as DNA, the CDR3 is TGCAGCGTTGAAGAGGTGGCTGCTGAAGCTTTCTTT. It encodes CSVEEVAAEAFF.

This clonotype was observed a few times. In nucleotides, the CDR3 is TGTGCCAGCAGCCCACTGGGACTAGCGGGGCGCGAGCAGTACTTC. It is translated as CASSPLGLAGREQYF. The chain is built from TRBV11-2 and TRBJ2-7; 13 bases line up with TRBD2. The J segment lost 6 bases and the V segment lost 5 bases, leaving 7 bases of the junction unmatched. This CDR3 has 15 residues. The germline CDR1 and CDR2 sequences are SGHAT and FQNNGV. The complete variable domain, with remaining parts taken from reference TRBV11-2 and TRBJ2-7, reads EAGVAQSPRYKIIEKRQSVAFWCNPISGHATLYWYQQILGQGPKLLIQFQNNGVVDDSQLPKDRFSAERLKGVDSTLKIQPAKLEDSAVYLCASSPLGLAGREQYFGPGTRLTVT.

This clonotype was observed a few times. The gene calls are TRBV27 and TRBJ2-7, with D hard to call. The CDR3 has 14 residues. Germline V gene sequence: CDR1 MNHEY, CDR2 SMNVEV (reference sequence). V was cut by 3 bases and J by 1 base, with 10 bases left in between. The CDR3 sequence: CASSLQTQSYEQYF. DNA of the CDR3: TGTGCCAGCAGTTTGCAGACACAATCCTACGAGCAGTACTTC.

The DNA of the CDR3 is TGTGCCAGCAGCTTAGTACCGGACAGCAACGAAGACTATGGCTACACCTTC. As protein: CASSLVPDSNEDYGYTF. The V and J genes are TRBV7-2 and TRBJ1-2, with a possible D match to TRBD1 (6 bases). The V gene's germline CDR1 is SGHTA and CDR2 FQGNSA. Trimming stripped 1 base from V and 3 bases from J, with 18 bases between. CDR3 length: 17 residues.

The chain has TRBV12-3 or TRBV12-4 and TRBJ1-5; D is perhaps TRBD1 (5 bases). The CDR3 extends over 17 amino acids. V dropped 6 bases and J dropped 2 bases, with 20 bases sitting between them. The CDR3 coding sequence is TGTGCCAGCAGCCCCTTACCATGGGACGGGGGCAATCAGCCCCAGCATTTT. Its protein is CASSPLPWDGGNQPQHF.

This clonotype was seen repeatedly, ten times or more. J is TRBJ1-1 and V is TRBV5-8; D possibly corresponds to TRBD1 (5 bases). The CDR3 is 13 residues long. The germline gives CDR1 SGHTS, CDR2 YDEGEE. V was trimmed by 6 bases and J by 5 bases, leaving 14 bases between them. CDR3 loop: CASMTVPGTEAFF. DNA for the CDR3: TGTGCCAGCATGACAGTTCCGGGAACTGAAGCTTTCTTT.

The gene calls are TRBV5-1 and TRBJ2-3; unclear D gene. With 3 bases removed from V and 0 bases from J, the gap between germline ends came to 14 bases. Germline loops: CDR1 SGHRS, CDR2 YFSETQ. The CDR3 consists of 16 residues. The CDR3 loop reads CASSSFASGSTDTQYF. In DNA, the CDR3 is TGCGCCAGCAGCTCATTTGCTAGTGGAAGCACAGATACGCAGTATTTT.

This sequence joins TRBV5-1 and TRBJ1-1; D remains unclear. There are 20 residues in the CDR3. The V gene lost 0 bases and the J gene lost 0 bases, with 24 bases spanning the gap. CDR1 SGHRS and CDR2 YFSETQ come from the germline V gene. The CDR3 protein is CASSLAGLEGAHRLNTEAFF. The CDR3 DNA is TGCGCCAGCAGCTTGGCGGGTTTGGAAGGAGCCCACCGCTTGAACACTGAAGCTTTCTTT. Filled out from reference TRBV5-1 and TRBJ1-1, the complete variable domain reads KAGVTQTPRYLIKTRGQQVTLSCSPISGHRSVSWYQQTPGQGLQFLFEYFSETQRNKGNFPGRFSGRQFSNSRSEMNVSTLELGDSALYLCASSLAGLEGAHRLNTEAFFGQGTRLTVV.

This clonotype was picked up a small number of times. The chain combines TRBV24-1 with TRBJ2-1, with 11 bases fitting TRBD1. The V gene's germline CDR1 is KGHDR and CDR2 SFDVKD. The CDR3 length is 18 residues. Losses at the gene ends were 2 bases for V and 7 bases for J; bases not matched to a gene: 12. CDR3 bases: TGTGCCACCAGTGATTCAAACCCCGGGACAGGGGGGATGAATGAGCAGTTCTTC. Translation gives CATSDSNPGTGGMNEQFF.

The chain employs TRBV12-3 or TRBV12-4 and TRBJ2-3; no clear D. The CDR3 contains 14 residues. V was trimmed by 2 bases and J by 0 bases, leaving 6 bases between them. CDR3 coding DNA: TGTGCCAGCAGTTTAATGTTTAGCACAGATACGCAGTATTTT. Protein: CASSLMFSTDTQYF.

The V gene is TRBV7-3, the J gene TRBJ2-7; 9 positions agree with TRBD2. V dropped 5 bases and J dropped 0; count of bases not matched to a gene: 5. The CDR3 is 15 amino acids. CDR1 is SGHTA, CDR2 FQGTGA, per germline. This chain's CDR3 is CASSPTSGPSYEQYF. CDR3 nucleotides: TGTGCCAGCAGCCCCACTAGCGGGCCCTCCTACGAGCAGTACTTC.

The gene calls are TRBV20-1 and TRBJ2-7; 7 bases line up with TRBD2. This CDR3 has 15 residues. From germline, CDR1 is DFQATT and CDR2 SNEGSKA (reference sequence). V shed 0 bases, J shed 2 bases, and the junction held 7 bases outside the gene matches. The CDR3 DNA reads TGCAGTGCTAGAGATTGGCTAGCGGAAACCTACGAGCAGTACTTC. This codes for CSARDWLAETYEQYF.

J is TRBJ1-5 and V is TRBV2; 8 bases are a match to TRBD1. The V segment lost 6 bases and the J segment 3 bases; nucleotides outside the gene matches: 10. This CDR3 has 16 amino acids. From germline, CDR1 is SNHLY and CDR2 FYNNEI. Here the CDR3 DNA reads TGTGCCAGCAGCGGCGACAGGGGCACCCTCAATCAGCCCCAGCATTTT. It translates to CASSGDRGTLNQPQHF.

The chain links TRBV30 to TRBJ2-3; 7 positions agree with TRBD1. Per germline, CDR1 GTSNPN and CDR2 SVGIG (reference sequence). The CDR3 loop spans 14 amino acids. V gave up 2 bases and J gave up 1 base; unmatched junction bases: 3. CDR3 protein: CAWSRDRGTDTQYF. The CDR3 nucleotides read TGTGCCTGGAGTAGGGACAGAGGCACAGATACGCAGTATTTT.

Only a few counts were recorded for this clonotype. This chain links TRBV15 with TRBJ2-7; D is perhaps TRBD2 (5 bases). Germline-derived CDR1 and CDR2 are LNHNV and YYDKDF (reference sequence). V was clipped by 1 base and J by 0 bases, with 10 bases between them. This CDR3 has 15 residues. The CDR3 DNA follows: TGTGCCACCAGCAGAGCCGGGGTTCACTCCTACGAGCAGTACTTC. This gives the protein CATSRAGVHSYEQYF.

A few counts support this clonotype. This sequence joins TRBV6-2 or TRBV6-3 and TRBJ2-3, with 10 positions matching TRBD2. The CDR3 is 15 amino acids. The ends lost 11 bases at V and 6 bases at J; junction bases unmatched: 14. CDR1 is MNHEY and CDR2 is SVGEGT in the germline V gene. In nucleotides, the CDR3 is TGTGCCCATCGAGCAGCGGGGGGGTCCTGGGATACGCAGTATTTT. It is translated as CAHRAAGGSWDTQYF.

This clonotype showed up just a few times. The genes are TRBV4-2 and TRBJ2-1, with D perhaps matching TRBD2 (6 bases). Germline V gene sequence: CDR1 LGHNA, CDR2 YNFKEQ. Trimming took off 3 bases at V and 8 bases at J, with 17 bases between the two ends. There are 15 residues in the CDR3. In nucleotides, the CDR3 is TGTGCCAGCAGCCAGCCTGGGGGGTTGGGGTATGAGCAGTTCTTC. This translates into CASSQPGGLGYEQFF.

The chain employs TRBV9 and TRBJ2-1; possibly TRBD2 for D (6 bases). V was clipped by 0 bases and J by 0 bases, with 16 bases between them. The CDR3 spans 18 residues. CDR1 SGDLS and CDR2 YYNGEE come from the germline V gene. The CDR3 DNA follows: TGTGCCAGCAGCGTAGACCCCCGGGGGTCCAGCTCCTACAATGAGCAGTTCTTC. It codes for CASSVDPRGSSSYNEQFF.

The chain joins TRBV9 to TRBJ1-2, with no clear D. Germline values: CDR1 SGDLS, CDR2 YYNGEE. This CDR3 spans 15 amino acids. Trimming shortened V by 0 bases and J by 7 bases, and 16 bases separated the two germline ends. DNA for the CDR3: TGTGCCAGCAGCGTAGGGTCGGTCAAGCGCGGTGGCTACACCTTC. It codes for CASSVGSVKRGGYTF.

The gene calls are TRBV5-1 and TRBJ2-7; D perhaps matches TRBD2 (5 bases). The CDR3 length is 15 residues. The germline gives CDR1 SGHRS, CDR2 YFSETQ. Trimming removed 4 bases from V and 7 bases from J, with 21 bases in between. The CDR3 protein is CASSPTTDFSGEQYF. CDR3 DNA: TGCGCCAGCAGCCCAACTACGGACTTCTCCGGGGAGCAGTACTTC.

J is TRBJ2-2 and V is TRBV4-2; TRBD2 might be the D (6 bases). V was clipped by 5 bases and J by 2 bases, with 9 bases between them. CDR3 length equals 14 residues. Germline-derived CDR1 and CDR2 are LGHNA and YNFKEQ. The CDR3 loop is CASSAGGNTGELFF. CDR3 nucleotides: TGTGCCAGCAGCGCCGGGGGAAACACCGGGGAGCTGTTTTTT.